Following are 2 T cell receptor beta chains from one sample sequenced in a study of beta chain features in type 1 diabetes. Findings and limits, study-wide: Moderate yet significant TCRB CDR3 shortening was seen in Type 1 diabetes patients in all four CD4+ subsets.

These TCRs' antigens remain unknown. What was sequenced were expressed TCRB transcripts, since all of the isolated RNA had been reverse transcribed. Here immunoSEQ multiplex PCR was the method, and the copy in TCRdb shows in-frame clones only, minus some. The repertoire holds around 260,000 clones, with around 21% as singletons. The sequenced material came from naive CD4+ T cells from blood. The receptors shown here come from a woman aged 40-49 years with type 1 diabetes.

This chain's CDR3 is CASSPTSASQETQYF. As DNA, the CDR3 is TGTGCCAGCTCACCCACATCAGCGAGCCAAGAGACCCAGTACTTC. The V gene is TRBV18, the J gene TRBJ2-5; D ambiguous. Germline V CDR1 and CDR2: KGHSH, LQKENI. The length of the CDR3 is 15 residues. V was trimmed by 3 bases and J by 1 base, leaving 12 bases between them. The whole variable domain, remainder taken from reference TRBV18 and TRBJ2-5, is NAGVMQNPRHLVRRRGQEARLRCSPMKGHSHVYWYRQLPEEGLKFMVYLQKENIIDESGMPKERFSAEFPKEGPSILRIQQVVRGDSAAYFCASSPTSASQETQYFGPGTRLLVL.

This sequence joins TRBV29-1 and TRBJ1-2; 7 nucleotides agree with TRBD1. The CDR3 covers 17 residues. V was pared by 3 bases and J by 0 bases, with 13 bases of the junction left unmatched. The germline gives CDR1 SQVTM, CDR2 ANQGSEA. CDR3 sequence reads: CSVESQGGRAANYGYTF. The CDR3 DNA reads as TGCAGCGTTGAGTCCCAGGGGGGACGGGCGGCTAACTATGGCTACACCTTC.